The rows below give T cell receptor beta chains drawn from one sample of a study of radiation and T cells in renal cell carcinoma. Sequencing was performed with immunoSEQ multiplex PCR; in TCRdb, only in-frame clones are kept and a portion is missing. The table has tens of thousands of clones, 65% to 80% seen once; the top ten hold about 7.1%. Material: blood, obtained from a patient whose treatment included radiotherapy and nephrectomy. These receptors were collected from a man aged 60 to 75 with renal cell carcinoma. CDR3s include the opening cysteine and the closing phenylalanine or tryptophan. The D gene is left open where the match is weak. Clone size is stated in some rows and not others, as once, few, many or a class when expanded.

once,TRBV7-2,.,TRBJ2-1,CASSLTYGSYNEQFF,TGTGCCAGCAGCTTAACTTATGGCTCCTACAATGAGCAGTTCTTC
.,TRBV5-6,.,TRBJ1-1,CASSLERNTEAFF,TGTGCCAGCAGCTTGGAACGGAACACTGAAGCTTTCTTT
.,TRBV6-1,.,TRBJ2-3,CASSDPGDTQYF,TGTGCCAGCAGTGATCCAGGGGATACGCAGTATTTT
.,TRBV6-1,TRBD2,TRBJ2-1,CASSEIRETSGPYNEQFF,TGTGCCAGCAGTGAAATACGAGAGACTAGCGGGCCCTACAATGAGCAGTTCTTC
.,TRBV2,.,TRBJ2-3,CASSPILPSSTDTQYF,TGTGCCAGCAGCCCAATACTTCCCTCTAGCACAGATACGCAGTATTTT
.,TRBV2,.,TRBJ1-2,CASTSQANYGYTF,TGTGCCAGCACCTCCCAGGCTAACTATGGCTACACCTTC
.,TRBV19,.,TRBJ1-5,CASSITMNSNQPQHF,TGTGCCAGTAGTATAACAATGAATAGCAATCAGCCCCAGCATTTT
few,TRBV27,TRBD2,TRBJ2-1,CASSPGTSGGASYNEQFF,TGTGCCAGCAGTCCTGGGACTAGCGGGGGGGCCTCCTACAATGAGCAGTTCTTC
.,TRBV5-1,.,TRBJ1-1,CASSPQGDTEAFF,TGCGCCAGCAGCCCACAGGGCGACACTGAAGCTTTCTTT
.,TRBV5-1,TRBD1,TRBJ1-3,CASSSRAGQGRNTIYF,TGCGCCAGCAGCTCACGTGCCGGACAGGGAAGAAACACCATATATTTT
.,TRBV7-2,.,TRBJ2-3,CASSLGVDTQYF,TGTGCCAGCAGCTTAGGGGTCGATACGCAGTATTTT
.,TRBV4-1,TRBD2,TRBJ2-5,CASRVGGSPPSFETQYF,TGCGCCAGCAGGGTCGGGGGGAGTCCACCCTCCTTTGAGACCCAGTACTTC
few,TRBV28,TRBD2,TRBJ2-1,CASSLLAGPSTPYNEQFF,TGTGCCAGCAGTTTATTAGCGGGACCCAGTACCCCCTACAATGAGCAGTTCTTC
.,TRBV6-5,.,TRBJ1-2,CASSYTMGGTCTF,TGTGCCAGCAGTTATACGATGGGGGGGACTTGCACCTTC
.,TRBV28,.,TRBJ1-1,CASSLGTEAFF,TGTGCCAGCAGTTTAGGCACTGAAGCTTTCTTT
.,TRBV9,.,TRBJ2-2,CASSVARQSGELFF,TGTGCCAGCAGCGTAGCTAGACAGTCCGGGGAGCTGTTTTTT
many,TRBV14,TRBD2,TRBJ2-5,CASSPGTSGVRAQYF,TGTGCCAGCAGCCCCGGGACTAGCGGGGTCCGGGCCCAGTACTTC
few,TRBV6-5,.,TRBJ2-1,CASSYSRGYEQFF,TGTGCCAGCAGTTACTCAAGAGGGTATGAGCAGTTCTTC
.,TRBV7-3,.,TRBJ1-5,CASSLTHRSNQPQHF,TGTGCCAGCAGCTTAACCCACCGCAGCAATCAGCCCCAGCATTTT
few,TRBV7-9,.,TRBJ2-1,CASRQEGDQQFF,TGTGCCAGCAGGCAGGAGGGGGACCAGCAGTTCTTC
.,TRBV10-2,.,TRBJ2-1,CATIPQGFAYNEQFF,TGCGCCACCATACCCCAGGGGTTCGCCTACAATGAGCAGTTCTTC
once,TRBV30,.,TRBJ2-7,CAWSKRGDWASYEQYF,TGTGCCTGGAGTAAGAGGGGGGACTGGGCCTCCTACGAGCAGTACTTC
.,TRBV14,.,TRBJ1-2,CASSQGGSYGYTF,TGTGCCAGCAGCCAAGGGGGGAGCTATGGCTACACCTTC
.,TRBV10-1,.,TRBJ2-5,CASSESGDGKTQYF,TGCGCCAGCAGTGAGTCAGGGGACGGGAAGACCCAGTACTTC
few,TRBV5-4,.,TRBJ2-7,CASSSRVGDEQYF,TGTGCCAGCAGCTCTCGAGTCGGAGACGAGCAGTACTTC
.,TRBV5-5,.,TRBJ2-5,CASGGPETQYF,TGTGCCAGCGGGGGCCCAGAGACCCAGTACTTC
.,TRBV11-2,TRBD1,TRBJ1-5,CASSLAGGFQPQHF,TGTGCCAGCAGCTTAGCAGGGGGCTTTCAGCCCCAGCATTTT
.,TRBV19,TRBD1,TRBJ2-7,CASRGRDRGHEQYF,TGTGCCAGCAGGGGGCGAGACAGGGGCCACGAGCAGTACTTC
.,TRBV28,.,TRBJ2-2,CASSLPSYTGELFF,TGTGCCAGCAGTTTACCCAGCTACACCGGGGAGCTGTTTTTT